These 24 T cell receptor beta chains came from one sample sequenced in a study of shared clonotypes between healthy human individuals. Clones were read by immunoSEQ multiplex PCR, and TCRdb kept only the in-frame ones, dropping some. The sample consists of roughly 810,000 clones, 90% to 98% of them appearing once. Naive-designated CD8 cells lacked CD45RO, were positively enriched for CCR7, and omitted terminally differentiated effector memory CD45RA+ cells. Sequencing input: naive CD8+ T cells sorted from blood. These receptors were taken from a young man in good health.

This chain uses TRBV9 with TRBJ2-3; D ambiguous. Germline CDR1 reads SGDLS; CDR2 reads YYNGEE. The CDR3 has 15 amino acids. V was pared by 4 bases and J by 0 bases, with 12 bases between. The DNA of the CDR3 is TGTGCCAGCAGCCCTCGCACAGCTAGCACAGATACGCAGTATTTT. Translating gives CASSPRTASTDTQYF.

The rearrangement joins TRBV18 to TRBJ2-7, with unresolved D. V was clipped by 6 bases and J by 5 bases, with 8 bases between them. The CDR3 consists of 11 residues. Germline CDR1 and CDR2: KGHSH and LQKENI. DNA for the CDR3: TGTGCCAGCTCCCCCGCACACGAGCAGTACTTC. It specifies CASSPAHEQYF.

The chain recombines TRBV13 with TRBJ1-2; TRBD1 aligns across 11 bases. Germline V lookup: CDR1 PRHDT, CDR2 FYEKMQ (reference sequence). The V segment lost 0 bases and the J segment 3 bases; nucleotides outside the gene matches: 3. The CDR3 consists of 16 residues. The DNA of the CDR3 is TGTGCCAGCAGCTTAGGAAGGGGACAGGGGGACTATGGCTACACCTTC. Translated: CASSLGRGQGDYGYTF. Variable domain in full (rest from reference TRBV13 and TRBJ1-2): AAGVIQSPRHLIKEKRETATLKCYPIPRHDTVYWYQQGPGQDPQFLISFYEKMQSDKGSIPDRFSAQQFSDYHSELNMSSLELGDSALYFCASSLGRGQGDYGYTFGSGTRLTVV.

V is TRBV7-2 and J is TRBJ2-3; D possibly corresponds to TRBD1 (6 bases). V was trimmed by 2 bases and J by 0 bases, leaving 18 bases between them. Germline V lookup: CDR1 SGHTA, CDR2 FQGNSA. This CDR3 is 18 amino acids long. The CDR3 sequence: CASSLRFKTGASTDTQYF. CDR3 nucleotide sequence: TGTGCCAGCAGCTTACGTTTTAAGACAGGAGCTAGCACAGATACGCAGTATTTT.

This chain connects TRBV7-8 to TRBJ2-7; a possible D gene is TRBD1 (5 bases). Germline lookup yields CDR1 SGHVS and CDR2 FQNEAQ. The CDR3 consists of 12 residues. Between the trimmed V and J ends, which lost 2 bases and 5 bases, there was a span of 7 bases. In nucleotides, the CDR3 is TGTGCCAGCAGCTTACAAGGGGACGAGCAGTACTTC. Its protein product is CASSLQGDEQYF.

The chain has TRBV27 and TRBJ2-1; 11 bases are shared with TRBD1. Germline loops: CDR1 MNHEY, CDR2 SMNVEV (reference sequence). Trimming removed 5 bases from V and 0 bases from J; junction bases left unmatched: 15. The CDR3 totals 20 residues. The CDR3 nucleotides are TGTGCCAGCAGTCAGTATTCCGGGACAGGGGGAGCGAGCTCCTACAATGAGCAGTTCTTC. Amino acids: CASSQYSGTGGASSYNEQFF.

The chain combines TRBV19 with TRBJ2-1, with 8 bases fitting TRBD2. This CDR3 contains 16 residues. J lost 3 bases, V lost 6 bases, and 10 bases had no gene match. Germline lookup yields CDR1 LNHDA and CDR2 SQIVND (reference sequence). CDR3 loop: CASSQTSGQFYNEQFF. The CDR3 nucleotides are TGTGCCAGTAGCCAAACTAGCGGACAATTCTACAATGAGCAGTTCTTC.

The J gene is TRBJ2-7, the V gene TRBV7-9; a possible D gene is TRBD2 (7 bases). Germline V gives CDR1 SEHNR, CDR2 FQNEAQ (reference sequence). This CDR3 comprises 16 residues. V was cut by 5 bases and J by 6 bases, with 23 bases left in between. The CDR3 nucleotides read TGTGCCAGCAGCGGGACCTGGGGGGCGGGAGATCCCGAGCAGTACTTC. Amino acid sequence: CASSGTWGAGDPEQYF.

The chain combines TRBV27 with TRBJ2-7; D not resolved. The CDR3 totals 14 residues. In germline, CDR1 is MNHEY, CDR2 SMNVEV (reference sequence). The germline V and J ends were trimmed by 3 bases and 2 bases, with 11 bases remaining between them. DNA for the CDR3: TGTGCCAGCAGTTTCGGAAACCTCGCCTACGAGCAGTACTTC. This encodes CASSFGNLAYEQYF.

Regarding this clone: Other DNA sequences within the sample encode an identical CDR3. CDR3 sequence (DNA): TGTGCCAGCTCACCCAGGACTAGCGGATACGAGCAGTACTTC. It yields the protein CASSPRTSGYEQYF. The chain has TRBV18 and TRBJ2-7, with 10 bases that match TRBD2. Germline V CDR1 and CDR2: KGHSH, LQKENI. The ends lost 3 bases at V and 4 bases at J; junction bases unmatched: 3. The CDR3 has 14 residues.

Only one count was recorded for this clone. This sample includes further DNA sequences coding for the same CDR3. The V call is TRBV25-1, the J call TRBJ2-7; D not certain. Germline V gene lookup returns CDR1 MGHDK and CDR2 SYGVNS. The CDR3 has 12 residues. The V end lost 4 bases, the J end lost 6 bases, and 10 bases lay between the germline ends. The CDR3 nucleotides are TGTGCCAGCAGTGTAGGAGCCTCCGAGCAGTACTTC. It yields the protein CASSVGASEQYF.

CDR3 in DNA: TGTGCCAGCAGCTTATCCACAGGGGTCAACCTACTGGGGGAGCAGTACTTC. It yields the protein CASSLSTGVNLLGEQYF. The chain combines TRBV7-9 with TRBJ2-7, with TRBD1 identical over 7 bases. J gave up 7 bases and V 2 bases, and 17 bases lay outside the gene matches. The germline CDR1 and CDR2 sequences are SEHNR and FQNEAQ (reference sequence). The CDR3 length is 17 residues.

This sequence joins TRBV6-5 and TRBJ2-4; 7 positions match TRBD2. There are 14 residues in the CDR3. Germline V lookup: CDR1 MNHEY, CDR2 SVGAGI. The ends lost 2 bases at V and 5 bases at J; junction bases unmatched: 3. The CDR3 protein is CASSYSGTQNIQYF. The DNA of the CDR3 is TGTGCCAGCAGTTACAGCGGGACTCAAAACATTCAGTACTTC.

The chain recombines TRBV9 with TRBJ2-2; D gene ambiguous. V dropped 1 base and J dropped 6 bases, with 13 bases sitting between them. The length of the CDR3 is 15 residues. CDR1 is SGDLS and CDR2 is YYNGEE in the germline V gene. CDR3 sequence: CASSVRPSAPGELFF. DNA for the CDR3: TGTGCCAGCAGCGTACGGCCAAGCGCCCCCGGGGAGCTGTTTTTT.

V usage is TRBV7-3 and J usage is TRBJ2-1, with TRBD2 matching over 7 bases. The CDR3 is 12 residues long. From germline, CDR1 is SGHTA and CDR2 FQGTGA. With 5 bases clipped from V and 8 bases from J, the junction kept 3 bases outside the gene matches. The CDR3 DNA follows: TGTGCCAGCAGCCCGAGCGGGGATGAGCAGTTCTTC. Translating gives CASSPSGDEQFF.

This chain links TRBV27 with TRBJ2-1; TRBD1 agrees at 8 bases. V lost 2 bases, J lost 3 bases, and 3 bases stayed unmatched. The CDR3 is 15 amino acids. Germline V gene sequence: CDR1 MNHEY, CDR2 SMNVEV (reference sequence). The CDR3 is CASSLAGTGYNEQFF. The CDR3 DNA reads TGTGCCAGCAGTTTAGCCGGGACAGGCTACAATGAGCAGTTCTTC.

The chain joins TRBV4-1 to TRBJ2-7; perhaps TRBD1 as D (8 bases). The germline V gene has CDR1 MGHRA and CDR2 YSYEKL. The length of the CDR3 is 16 residues. Between the trimmed V and J ends, which lost 2 bases and 3 bases, there was a span of 17 bases. As DNA, the CDR3 is TGCGCCAGCAGCCAAAAGGACAGGGACTATTTCTACGAGCAGTACTTC. It encodes CASSQKDRDYFYEQYF.

This chain links TRBV5-8 with TRBJ2-7; TRBD2 might be the D (8 bases). V was shortened by 4 bases and J by 3 bases, with 17 bases between the two germline ends. The germline V gene encodes CDR1 SGHTS and CDR2 YDEGEE. CDR3 size: 15 residues. For the CDR3, the DNA is TGTGCCAGCAGCATCGGGAGGGGGCGGGACTACGAGCAGTACTTC. Amino acid sequence: CASSIGRGRDYEQYF.

This clone came up a few times. The chain joins TRBV7-2 to TRBJ2-7; the D gene is possibly TRBD2 (5 bases). This CDR3 is 15 amino acids long. From germline, CDR1 is SGHTA and CDR2 FQGNSA. V lost 1 base and J 0 bases, leaving 10 bases between the germline ends. In nucleotides, the CDR3 is TGTGCCAGCAGCTTAGGGTTAGCGAGCTCCTACGAGCAGTACTTC. This codes for CASSLGLASSYEQYF.

The genes are TRBV9 and TRBJ2-1, with TRBD2 matching 11 bases. CDR1 and CDR2 from the germline V gene are SGDLS and YYNGEE. J lost 5 bases, V lost 3 bases, and 10 bases had no gene match. This CDR3 region has 17 residues. For the CDR3, the DNA is TGTGCCAGCAGCGCGCCGGGACTAGCGGCATCTAACAATGAGCAGTTCTTC. Translation gives CASSAPGLAASNNEQFF. Supplemented by reference TRBV9 and TRBJ2-1, the full variable domain reads DSGVTQTPKHLITATGQRVTLRCSPRSGDLSVYWYQQSLDQGLQFLIQYYNGEERAKGNILERFSAQQFPDLHSELNLSSLELGDSALYFCASSAPGLAASNNEQFFGPGTRLTVL.

The chain recombines TRBV30 with TRBJ2-2; 8 positions match TRBD2. The CDR3 totals 14 residues. Germline V gene data show CDR1 as GTSNPN and CDR2 as SVGIG (reference sequence). V gave up 5 bases and J gave up 7 bases; unmatched junction bases: 9. The CDR3 sequence: CAWAQRERNGELFF. In nucleotides, the CDR3 is TGTGCCTGGGCCCAGCGGGAGCGTAACGGGGAGCTGTTTTTT.

The V call is TRBV29-1, the J call TRBJ2-1, with 7 bases lining up with TRBD1. CDR1 and CDR2 from the germline V gene are SQVTM and ANQGSEA. The trim removed 3 bases at V and 2 bases at J, leaving 13 bases unmatched. This CDR3 contains 17 residues. CDR3 amino acids: CSVDGTVQASTYNEQFF. As DNA, the CDR3 is TGCAGCGTTGATGGGACAGTGCAGGCTTCCACCTACAATGAGCAGTTCTTC.

The genes are TRBV2 and TRBJ2-3; no clear D gene. The CDR3 is 12 residues long. Germline V gene data show CDR1 as SNHLY and CDR2 as FYNNEI. Trimming stripped 0 bases from V and 5 bases from J, with 3 bases between. The CDR3 region is CASSEAVDTQYF. DNA for the CDR3: TGTGCCAGCAGTGAAGCTGTAGATACGCAGTATTTT.

This chain links TRBV15 with TRBJ2-7; D might be TRBD1 or TRBD2, each matching 5 bases. The CDR3 contains 12 residues. The germline gives CDR1 LNHNV, CDR2 YYDKDF (reference sequence). With 6 bases removed from V and 4 bases from J, the gap between germline ends came to 10 bases. The DNA for the CDR3 is TGTGCCACCAGGGGCAGGGAGTACGAGCAGTACTTC. This codes for CATRGREYEQYF.